Listed here are 18 T cell receptor beta chains from one sample, sequenced in a study of blood T cell repertoires in COVID-19. This table comes from immunoSEQ multiplex PCR, and its TCRdb copy is limited to in-frame clones, with some not included. The table shows about 120,000 clones, with roughly 79% occurring only once. Source material: peripheral blood. The receptors shown here come from a woman aged 80 or over with active or convalescent COVID-19.

This chain connects TRBV4-1 to TRBJ2-1; 11 nucleotides agree with TRBD2. Germline trimming cut 1 base from V and 1 base from J; bases unmatched to any gene: 6. CDR1 is MGHRA, CDR2 YSYEKL, per germline. The CDR3 is made up of 18 amino acids. This CDR3 reads CASSQGLAGLLSYNEQFF. In DNA form, the CDR3 reads TGCGCCAGCAGCCAAGGACTAGCGGGATTACTATCCTACAATGAGCAGTTCTTC.

The V call is TRBV30, the J call TRBJ2-6, with 9 nucleotides matching TRBD1. The V gene end was trimmed by 5 bases and the J gene end by 4 bases; junction bases not matched to a gene: 0. In germline, CDR1 is GTSNPN, CDR2 SVGIG (reference sequence). CDR3 size: 13 residues. This chain's CDR3 is CAWGTGGANVLTF. The CDR3 DNA follows: TGTGCCTGGGGGACAGGGGGGGCCAACGTCCTGACTTTC.

J is TRBJ1-6 and V is TRBV28, with unresolved D. The V end lost 2 bases, the J end lost 10 bases, and 9 bases lay between the germline ends. Germline V lookup: CDR1 MDHEN, CDR2 SYDVKM. The CDR3 spans 13 residues. CDR3 coding DNA: TGTGCCAGCAGTTTAATCCCCCAATCACCCCTCCACTTT. Its protein is CASSLIPQSPLHF. Combining the CDR3 with reference TRBV28 and TRBJ1-6 gives the whole variable domain DVKVTQSSRYLVKRTGEKVFLECVQDMDHENMFWYRQDPGLGLRLIYFSYDVKMKEKGDIPEGYSVSREKKERFSLILESASTNQTSMYLCASSLIPQSPLHFGNGTRLTVT.

The chain joins TRBV4-2 to TRBJ2-1; 8 nucleotides agree with TRBD2. The CDR3 runs 15 residues. Trimming cost V 0 bases and J 6 bases; bases outside gene matches: 4. CDR1 LGHNA and CDR2 YNFKEQ come from the germline V gene. As DNA, the CDR3 is TGTGCCAGCAGCCAAGATCGGCTAGCGGGCAATGAGCAGTTCTTC. Translating it yields CASSQDRLAGNEQFF.

V gene TRBV2 combines with J gene TRBJ1-5; 8 bases align to TRBD1. Germline V CDR1 and CDR2: SNHLY, FYNNEI. CDR3 length: 17 amino acids. The V and J ends lost 0 bases and 0 bases, in that order; junction bases with no gene match: 4. In nucleotides, the CDR3 is TGTGCCAGCAGTGAAGCCGGGACAGGATTTAGCAATCAGCCCCAGCATTTT. Encoded protein: CASSEAGTGFSNQPQHF.

The chain links TRBV18 to TRBJ1-1; 10 nucleotides match TRBD1. Germline values: CDR1 KGHSH, CDR2 LQKENI. The trim removed 6 bases at V and 3 bases at J, leaving 7 bases unmatched. The CDR3 is 15 amino acids. In DNA form, the CDR3 reads TGTGCCAGCTCTGGGGACAGGGGCAGTGACACTGAAGCTTTCTTT. It is translated as CASSGDRGSDTEAFF.

The table lists this clone with a few counts. The chain links TRBV18 to TRBJ2-3; D possibly corresponds to TRBD2 (6 bases). The V gene lost 2 bases and the J gene lost 2 bases, with 11 bases spanning the gap. Germline V gene data show CDR1 as KGHSH and CDR2 as LQKENI. The CDR3 is 15 amino acids. The DNA for the CDR3 is TGTGCCAGCTCACCATCCGCGGGAACCACAGATACGCAGTATTTT. Translating it yields CASSPSAGTTDTQYF.

There are a few counts of this clone. The chain combines TRBV2 with TRBJ2-1; D is possibly TRBD2 (6 bases). The ends were cut back, 10 bases at V and 5 bases at J, with 12 bases in the middle. CDR3 size: 12 residues. Germline V gives CDR1 SNHLY, CDR2 FYNNEI. The CDR3, as DNA: TGTGCCACCGGGACTCTCAACAATGAGCAGTTCTTC. This encodes CATGTLNNEQFF.

The sample holds one count of this clone. The rearrangement links TRBV2 to TRBJ1-2, with D perhaps TRBD1 (5 bases). This CDR3 has 14 residues. V lost 1 base and J 7 bases, leaving 13 bases between the germline ends. From germline, CDR1 is SNHLY and CDR2 FYNNEI. The DNA for the CDR3 is TGTGCCAGCAGTGAAGTGGGGGGTGATGGTGGCTACACCTTC. Residues: CASSEVGGDGGYTF.

CDR3 sequence reads: CASSLGGLAYYNEQFF. The CDR3 DNA is TGTGCCAGCAGCTTAGGCGGACTAGCGTACTACAATGAGCAGTTCTTC. This rearrangement joins TRBV7-3 to TRBJ2-1, with 9 bases that match TRBD2. This CDR3 comprises 16 residues. The germline gives CDR1 SGHTA, CDR2 FQGTGA. V shed 2 bases, J shed 3 bases, and the junction held 5 bases outside the gene matches.

The V and J genes are TRBV3-1 (or the pseudogene TRBV3-2) and TRBJ1-6; tentative D call: TRBD1 (5 bases). V lost 4 bases and J lost 4, with 8 bases in between. The CDR3 loop spans 14 amino acids. Germline V gene lookup returns CDR1 LGHDT and CDR2 YNNKEL (reference sequence). In DNA form, the CDR3 reads TGTGCCAGCAGCCCCCGACAGTATAATTCACCCCTCCACTTT. It specifies CASSPRQYNSPLHF.

The V and J genes are TRBV11-2 and TRBJ2-7; D is ambiguous. The V and J ends lost 5 bases and 5 bases respectively, with 13 bases between them. The germline gives CDR1 SGHAT, CDR2 FQNNGV. The CDR3 is 13 residues long. The CDR3 region has the DNA TGTGCCAGCAGCCAGGAAAGTCGGAACGAGCAGTACTTC. It yields the protein CASSQESRNEQYF.

CDR3 region: CAINPSEGGTEAFF. For the CDR3, the DNA is TGTGCCATCAATCCTTCTGAGGGAGGGACTGAAGCTTTCTTT. The chain recombines TRBV10-3 with TRBJ1-1; D is ambiguous. Trimming removed 7 bases from V and 5 bases from J, with 17 bases in between. Germline V gene data show CDR1 as ENHRY and CDR2 as SYGVKD. The CDR3 length is 14 residues.

This chain connects TRBV19 to TRBJ2-2, with D unresolved. Germline V CDR1 and CDR2: LNHDA, SQIVND (reference sequence). The CDR3 runs 14 residues. The V gene lost 6 bases and the J gene lost 1 base, with 9 bases spanning the gap. The CDR3 bases are TGTGCCAGTAGGAACATACAGAACACCGGGGAGCTGTTTTTT. Translating it yields CASRNIQNTGELFF.

This sequence joins TRBV7-3 and TRBJ2-7, with 10 bases fitting TRBD1. Per the germline V gene, CDR1 is SGHTA and CDR2 is FQGTGA. V gave up 3 bases and J gave up 2 bases; unmatched junction bases: 4. The CDR3 is made up of 15 amino acids. The CDR3 sequence is CASSLGQGNPYEQYF. CDR3 nucleotides: TGTGCCAGCAGCTTGGGACAGGGGAACCCCTACGAGCAGTACTTC. The full variable domain, rest sourced from reference TRBV7-3 and TRBJ2-7, is GAGVSQTPSNKVTEKGKYVELRCDPISGHTALYWYRQSLGQGPEFLIYFQGTGAADDSGLPNDRFFAVRPEGSVSTLKIQRTERGDSAVYLCASSLGQGNPYEQYFGPGTRLTVT.

The chain employs TRBV27 and TRBJ1-6, with D hard to call. Germline assignment: CDR1 MNHEY and CDR2 SMNVEV (reference sequence). The CDR3 runs to 15 residues. V shed 3 bases and J shed 7 bases, with 13 bases lying between them. CDR3 nucleotide sequence: TGTGCCAGCAGTTTCAACGGGAACGTAAATTCACCCCTCCACTTT. Residues: CASSFNGNVNSPLHF.

The chain combines TRBV19 with TRBJ2-1; 9 nucleotides align to TRBD2. Germline values: CDR1 LNHDA, CDR2 SQIVND (reference sequence). Trimming at V came to 5 bases and at J to 1 base, leaving 12 bases not matched to a gene. CDR3 size: 18 residues. This CDR3 reads CASSPRETSGHSYNEQFF. CDR3 nucleotide sequence: TGTGCCAGTAGTCCCCGAGAGACTAGCGGTCATTCCTACAATGAGCAGTTCTTC. Variable domain in full (rest from reference TRBV19 and TRBJ2-1): DGGITQSPKYLFRKEGQNVTLSCEQNLNHDAMYWYRQDPGQGLRLIYYSQIVNDFQKGDIAEGYSVSREKKESFPLTVTSAQKNPTAFYLCASSPRETSGHSYNEQFFGPGTRLTVL.

The chain uses TRBV3-1 (or the pseudogene TRBV3-2) and TRBJ1-3; TRBD1 agrees at 7 bases. CDR1 is LGHDT and CDR2 is YNNKEL in the germline V gene (reference sequence). V trimming: 0 bases; J trimming: 0 bases; junction bases outside the gene matches: 8. This CDR3 spans 18 amino acids. CDR3 bases: TGTGCCAGCAGCCAAGAAGGGACAGTGATCCACTCTGGAAACACCATATATTTT. Protein: CASSQEGTVIHSGNTIYF.